Following are 25 T cell receptor beta chains from one sample sequenced in a study of blood T cell repertoires in COVID-19. TCRdb's table, derived via immunoSEQ multiplex PCR, lists solely in-frame clones and lacks some. The sample has roughly 150,000 clones, 80% seen once; the top ten hold roughly 0.52%. Sequenced: peripheral blood. These receptors were collected from a man in his sixties with acute or convalescent COVID-19.

The rearrangement joins TRBV5-1 to TRBJ2-1, with 9 nucleotides matching TRBD2. CDR1 and CDR2 (germline): SGHRS, YFSETQ. The CDR3 consists of 18 residues. V dropped 7 bases and J dropped 4; count of bases not matched to a gene: 18. The CDR3 spells CASAVAGVSLTSYNEQFF. As DNA, the CDR3 is TGCGCCAGCGCTGTAGCGGGAGTTTCCCTAACCTCTTACAATGAGCAGTTCTTC. Looking up the rest from reference TRBV5-1 and TRBJ2-1 gives the full variable domain: KAGVTQTPRYLIKTRGQQVTLSCSPISGHRSVSWYQQTPGQGLQFLFEYFSETQRNKGNFPGRFSGRQFSNSRSEMNVSTLELGDSALYLCASAVAGVSLTSYNEQFFGPGTRLTVL.

The chain has TRBV6-5 and TRBJ2-7; D possibly corresponds to TRBD1 (7 bases). Germline assignment: CDR1 MNHEY and CDR2 SVGAGI. Trimming left V 5 bases short and J 6 bases short, with 17 bases between. The CDR3 length is 14 residues. The CDR3 sequence is CASSLSRGAGEQYF. The CDR3 DNA reads as TGTGCCAGCAGTCTCAGCAGGGGGGCAGGCGAGCAGTACTTC.

This chain joins TRBV28 and TRBJ1-1, with 11 bases that match TRBD1. The junction had 8 bases not matched to a gene; V was cut back by 6 bases and J by 5 bases. Germline CDR1 reads MDHEN; CDR2 reads SYDVKM. CDR3 length equals 15 residues. The CDR3 bases are TGTGCCAGCAGCCTTTATGGGGACAGGGGGACTGAAGCTTTCTTT. It encodes CASSLYGDRGTEAFF.

The chain combines TRBV5-1 with TRBJ2-7; 8 bases fit TRBD1. Germline CDR1 and CDR2: SGHRS and YFSETQ. The CDR3 sequence is 14 residues long. The junction had 5 bases not matched to a gene; V was cut back by 4 bases and J by 2 bases. As DNA, the CDR3 is TGCGCCAGCAGCCCACAGGGGGTCGCCTACGAGCAGTACTTC. Translating it yields CASSPQGVAYEQYF. Together with reference TRBV5-1 and TRBJ2-7, the CDR3 gives the full variable domain: KAGVTQTPRYLIKTRGQQVTLSCSPISGHRSVSWYQQTPGQGLQFLFEYFSETQRNKGNFPGRFSGRQFSNSRSEMNVSTLELGDSALYLCASSPQGVAYEQYFGPGTRLTVT.

This clone came up once. The chain links TRBV3-1 (or the pseudogene TRBV3-2) to TRBJ1-1, with D uncertain. The length of the CDR3 is 14 residues. The germline gives CDR1 LGHDT, CDR2 YNNKEL (reference sequence). V was trimmed by 4 bases and J by 2 bases, leaving 11 bases between them. CDR3: CASSPGGFNTEAFF. CDR3 DNA sequence: TGTGCCAGCAGCCCTGGCGGGTTTAACACTGAAGCTTTCTTT.

The V call is TRBV3-1 (or the pseudogene TRBV3-2), the J call TRBJ2-2, with 7 bases lining up with TRBD1. The germline gives CDR1 LGHDT, CDR2 YNNKEL (reference sequence). The CDR3 spans 16 residues. The V gene end was trimmed by 0 bases and the J gene end by 7 bases; junction bases not matched to a gene: 8. CDR3 sequence: CASSQDSRGSVGELFF. The CDR3 nucleotides are TGTGCCAGCAGCCAAGATTCCAGGGGGTCTGTCGGGGAGCTGTTTTTT.

V is TRBV4-3 and J is TRBJ2-7, with 10 positions matching TRBD2. Germline V lookup: CDR1 LGHNA, CDR2 YSLEER. This CDR3 region has 17 residues. The J segment lost 3 bases and the V segment lost 0 bases, leaving 8 bases of the junction unmatched. CDR3 region: CASSQDLPSGRVYEQYF. The CDR3 nucleotides are TGCGCCAGCAGCCAAGATTTGCCCAGCGGGAGGGTCTACGAGCAGTACTTC.

The rearrangement links TRBV4-2 to TRBJ1-2; 7 bases are shared with TRBD1. This CDR3 has 16 residues. V shed 0 bases and J 5 bases; nucleotides not matched to a gene: 9. From germline, CDR1 is LGHNA and CDR2 YNFKEQ. CDR3 sequence reads: CASSQDPTGTGYGYTF. The CDR3 DNA reads as TGTGCCAGCAGCCAAGATCCGACAGGGACGGGATATGGCTACACCTTC.

V gene TRBV7-2 combines with J gene TRBJ1-6, with TRBD1 matching over 8 bases. The CDR3 runs to 17 residues. Germline loops: CDR1 SGHTA, CDR2 FQGNSA. The V and J ends lost 0 bases and 5 bases, in that order; junction bases with no gene match: 6. DNA for the CDR3: TGTGCCAGCAGCTTAGCCCGGCAGGGGGCTAATAATTCACCCCTCCACTTT. It translates to CASSLARQGANNSPLHF.

The V and J genes are TRBV28 and TRBJ2-1; no clear D. Trimming took 3 bases from V and 9 from J, leaving 9 bases between them. Germline CDR1 and CDR2: MDHEN and SYDVKM. CDR3 length equals 12 residues. Here the CDR3 DNA reads TGTGCCAGCAGTTTTTACCTCGGTGAGCAGTTCTTC. Protein product: CASSFYLGEQFF.

The chain is built from TRBV19 and TRBJ1-3, with TRBD1 as a possible D gene (6 bases). The length of the CDR3 is 16 residues. The V and J ends lost 3 bases and 4 bases respectively, with 16 bases between them. Germline CDR1 LNHDA, CDR2 SQIVND (reference sequence). This chain's CDR3 is CASSIRTDFTGNTIYF. CDR3 sequence (DNA): TGTGCCAGTAGTATCCGGACAGATTTTACCGGAAACACCATATATTTT.

V gene TRBV6-5 combines with J gene TRBJ1-2; 7 bases match TRBD1. This CDR3 is 15 amino acids long. The junction had 14 bases not matched to a gene; V was cut back by 7 bases and J by 6 bases. The germline V gene has CDR1 MNHEY and CDR2 SVGAGI. The CDR3 sequence is CASIPGGRQGHGYTF. CDR3 in DNA: TGTGCCAGCATCCCGGGGGGGAGACAGGGCCATGGCTACACCTTC.

This clone came up once. The CDR3 DNA reads TGTGCCAGCAGCTTAGCGTCCAGGGGGAGGTATGGCTACACCTTC. Translated: CASSLASRGRYGYTF. V and J are TRBV7-2 and TRBJ1-2, with 7 bases that match TRBD1. CDR1 and CDR2 from the germline V gene are SGHTA and FQGNSA. Trimming at V came to 0 bases and at J to 5 bases, leaving 6 bases not matched to a gene. The CDR3 has 15 residues.

The chain has TRBV10-3 and TRBJ1-1, with TRBD1 identical over 8 bases. J was trimmed by 7 bases and V by 2 bases; bases with no gene match: 9. The CDR3 is 15 amino acids. Germline V CDR1 and CDR2: ENHRY, SYGVKD. The DNA of the CDR3 is TGTGCCATCAGTGAGGGACAGGGCTCATCCAGTGAAGCTTTCTTT. Protein product: CAISEGQGSSSEAFF.

The CDR3 DNA reads as TGTGCCAGCAGCCTCACAGGGACCAGGACAGGAAAACTGTTTTTT. It yields the protein CASSLTGTRTGKLFF. The J gene is TRBJ1-4, the V gene TRBV28, with 7 bases matching TRBD1. The CDR3 covers 15 residues. Germline assignment: CDR1 MDHEN and CDR2 SYDVKM. V was clipped by 6 bases and J by 10 bases; unmatched bases: 14.

The chain employs TRBV5-4 and TRBJ2-3; D is unresolved. The CDR3 covers 14 residues. Germline V CDR1 and CDR2: SGHNT, YYREEE (reference sequence). Trimming took 2 bases from V and 0 from J, leaving 7 bases between them. CDR3 sequence: CASSFRLSTDTQYF. Here the CDR3 DNA reads TGTGCCAGCAGCTTTCGACTTAGCACAGATACGCAGTATTTT.

The rearrangement links TRBV3-1 (or the pseudogene TRBV3-2) to TRBJ2-5; 15 bases fit TRBD2. The V segment lost 3 bases and the J segment 4 bases; nucleotides outside the gene matches: 6. CDR3 length: 17 residues. The V gene's germline CDR1 is LGHDT and CDR2 YNNKEL (reference sequence). The CDR3 loop is CASSHRTSGRAGETQYF. CDR3 nucleotide sequence: TGTGCCAGCAGCCACAGGACTAGCGGGAGGGCCGGAGAGACCCAGTACTTC.

The chain has TRBV6-1 and TRBJ2-2; TRBD1 aligns across 8 bases. Germline V gene lookup returns CDR1 MNHNS and CDR2 SASEGT. This CDR3 has 14 amino acids. The V segment lost 0 bases and the J segment 14 bases; nucleotides outside the gene matches: 8. CDR3 DNA: TGTGCCAGCAGTGAAGCGTTGGGACAGGTCGAACTGTTTTTT. It encodes CASSEALGQVELFF.

The J gene is TRBJ2-1, the V gene TRBV19; D might be TRBD1 (5 bases). In germline, CDR1 is LNHDA, CDR2 SQIVND (reference sequence). This CDR3 region has 16 residues. Between the trimmed V and J ends, which lost 9 bases and 5 bases, there was a span of 23 bases. The CDR3 protein is CASTPFLGAVNNEQFF. CDR3 nucleotide sequence: TGTGCCAGCACACCCTTCCTAGGGGCCGTGAACAATGAGCAGTTCTTC.

The chain recombines TRBV25-1 with TRBJ1-1; a possible D gene is TRBD1 (5 bases). V gave up 7 bases and J gave up 0 bases, with 18 bases separating them. Germline lookup yields CDR1 MGHDK and CDR2 SYGVNS. The CDR3 is made up of 16 amino acids. This chain's CDR3 is CASTTLDSILNTEAFF. CDR3 DNA: TGTGCCAGCACGACGCTAGACAGCATTTTGAACACTGAAGCTTTCTTT.

CDR3 sequence (DNA): TGTGCCGCCGGACTGGAGAAGTTTGCTGAAGCTTTCTTT. Protein: CAAGLEKFAEAFF. The chain joins TRBV6-5 to TRBJ1-1, with unresolved D. The CDR3 spans 13 residues. Trimming stripped 11 bases from V and 6 bases from J, with 19 bases between. Germline V lookup: CDR1 MNHEY, CDR2 SVGAGI.

A few counts support this clone. J is TRBJ2-7 and V is TRBV6-1, with TRBD2 matching 10 bases. The CDR3 runs to 19 residues. Germline V lookup: CDR1 MNHNS, CDR2 SASEGT. V was pared by 0 bases and J by 0 bases, with 11 bases of the junction left unmatched. CDR3 loop: CASSEAMTSGPSYSYEQYF. The CDR3 region has the DNA TGTGCCAGCAGTGAAGCGATGACTAGCGGGCCCTCGTACTCCTACGAGCAGTACTTC.

The rearrangement uses TRBV5-1 and TRBJ2-5, with 9 bases that match TRBD2. Germline CDR1 and CDR2: SGHRS and YFSETQ. V trimming: 0 bases; J trimming: 1 base; junction bases outside the gene matches: 4. The length of the CDR3 is 16 residues. The CDR3, as DNA: TGCGCCAGCAGCTTGGGGGCTAGCGGGATCCAAGAGACCCAGTACTTC. This sequence encodes CASSLGASGIQETQYF.

V and J are TRBV7-9 and TRBJ2-2; D call uncertain. V lost 5 bases, J lost 0 bases, and 13 bases lay in between. The CDR3 is made up of 16 amino acids. Germline V gene data show CDR1 as SEHNR and CDR2 as FQNEAQ (reference sequence). The CDR3 region is CASSLQQFANTGELFF. In DNA, the CDR3 is TGTGCCAGCAGCCTACAGCAGTTCGCGAACACCGGGGAGCTGTTTTTT.

This clone was seen a handful of times. This sequence joins TRBV5-4 and TRBJ1-6, with D perhaps matching TRBD1 (5 bases). The V gene's germline CDR1 is SGHNT and CDR2 YYREEE (reference sequence). V was shortened by 4 bases and J by 9 bases, with 17 bases between the two germline ends. The CDR3 runs 15 residues. The CDR3 DNA reads TGTGCCAGCAGCGGCGAGGCAGGGTGGACTTCACCCCTCCACTTT. This sequence encodes CASSGEAGWTSPLHF.